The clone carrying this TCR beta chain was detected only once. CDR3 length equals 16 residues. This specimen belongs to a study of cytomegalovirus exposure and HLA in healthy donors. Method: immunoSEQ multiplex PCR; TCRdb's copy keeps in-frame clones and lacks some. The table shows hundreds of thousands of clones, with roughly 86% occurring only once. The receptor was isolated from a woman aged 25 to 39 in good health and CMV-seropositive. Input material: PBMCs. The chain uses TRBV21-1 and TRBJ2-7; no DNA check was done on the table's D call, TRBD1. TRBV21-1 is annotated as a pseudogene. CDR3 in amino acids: CASSKGGGPRPYEQYF. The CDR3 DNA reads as TGTGCCAGCAGCAAAGGAGGGGGACCTCGTCCCTACGAGCAGTACTTC.